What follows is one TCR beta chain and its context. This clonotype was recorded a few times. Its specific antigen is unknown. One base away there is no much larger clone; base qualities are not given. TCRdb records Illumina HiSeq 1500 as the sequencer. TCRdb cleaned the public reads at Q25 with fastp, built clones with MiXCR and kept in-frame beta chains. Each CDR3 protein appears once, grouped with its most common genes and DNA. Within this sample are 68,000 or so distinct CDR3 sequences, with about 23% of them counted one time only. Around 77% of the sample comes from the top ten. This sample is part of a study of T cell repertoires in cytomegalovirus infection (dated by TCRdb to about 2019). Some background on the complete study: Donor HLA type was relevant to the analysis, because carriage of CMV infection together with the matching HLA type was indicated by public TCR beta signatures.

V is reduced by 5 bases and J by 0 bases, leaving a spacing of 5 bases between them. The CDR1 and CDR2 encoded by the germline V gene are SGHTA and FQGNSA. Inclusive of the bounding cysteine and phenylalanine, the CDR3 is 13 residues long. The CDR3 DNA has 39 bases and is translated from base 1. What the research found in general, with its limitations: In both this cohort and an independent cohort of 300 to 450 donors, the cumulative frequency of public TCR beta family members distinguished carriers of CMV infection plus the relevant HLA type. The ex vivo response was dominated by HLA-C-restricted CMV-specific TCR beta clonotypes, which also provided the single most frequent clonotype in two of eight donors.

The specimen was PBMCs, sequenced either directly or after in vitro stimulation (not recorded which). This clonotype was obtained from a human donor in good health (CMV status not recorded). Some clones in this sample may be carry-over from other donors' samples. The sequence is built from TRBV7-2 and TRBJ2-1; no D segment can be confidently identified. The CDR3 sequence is CASSPPSYNEQFF. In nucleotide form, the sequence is TGTGCCAGCAGCCCCCCCTCCTACAATGAGCAGTTCTTC.